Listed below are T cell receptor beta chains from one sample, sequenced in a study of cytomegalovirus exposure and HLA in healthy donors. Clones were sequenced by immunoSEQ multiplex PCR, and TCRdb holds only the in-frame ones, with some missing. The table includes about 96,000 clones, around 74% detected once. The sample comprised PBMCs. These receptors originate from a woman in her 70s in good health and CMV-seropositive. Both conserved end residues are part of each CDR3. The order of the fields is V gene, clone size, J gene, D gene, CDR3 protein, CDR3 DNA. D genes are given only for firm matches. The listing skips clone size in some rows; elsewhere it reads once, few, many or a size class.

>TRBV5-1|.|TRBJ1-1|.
CASSLTLNTEAFF
TGCGCCAGCAGCTTGACTTTGAACACTGAAGCTTTCTTT
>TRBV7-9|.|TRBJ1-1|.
CASSQFRENTEAFF
TGTGCCAGCAGCCAATTCCGGGAAAACACTGAAGCTTTCTTT
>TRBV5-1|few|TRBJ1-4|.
CASSLGADSRYSATNEKLFF
TGCGCCAGCAGCTTGGGGGCTGACAGCCGGTACTCTGCAACTAATGAAAAACTGTTTTTT
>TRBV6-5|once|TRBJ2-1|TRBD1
CASSGTGSVGEQFF
TGTGCCAGCAGTGGGACAGGGTCCGTAGGTGAGCAGTTCTTC
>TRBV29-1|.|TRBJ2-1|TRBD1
CSVAGTVYNEQFF
TGCAGCGTCGCCGGGACAGTCTACAATGAGCAGTTCTTC
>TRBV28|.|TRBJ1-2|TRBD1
CASSGQGAYGYTF
TGTGCCAGCAGTGGACAGGGGGCTTATGGCTACACCTTC
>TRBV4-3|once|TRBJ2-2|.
CASSQGGGPRTGELFF
TGCGCCAGCAGCCAAGGGGGGGGCCCTAGGACCGGGGAGCTGTTTTTT
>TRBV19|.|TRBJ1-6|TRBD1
CASSATGIQNSPLHF
TGTGCCAGTAGTGCGACAGGGATTCAGAATTCACCCCTCCACTTT
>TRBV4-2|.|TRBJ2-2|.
CASSQPTASANTGELFF
TGTGCCAGCAGCCAACCAACCGCTAGCGCGAACACCGGGGAGCTGTTTTTT
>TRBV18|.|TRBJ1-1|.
CASSPWEQANTEAFF
TGTGCCAGCTCACCATGGGAACAGGCCAACACTGAAGCTTTCTTT
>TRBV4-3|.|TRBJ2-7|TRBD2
CASSQGPGAGEQYF
TGCGCCAGCAGCCAAGGGCCGGGAGCGGGAGAGCAGTACTTC
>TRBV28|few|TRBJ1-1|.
CASSLGQLNTEAFF
TGTGCCAGCAGTCTCGGACAGTTGAACACTGAAGCTTTCTTT
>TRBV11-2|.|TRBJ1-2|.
CASSAWGRLLGGYTF
TGTGCCAGCAGCGCCTGGGGGCGGCTCTTAGGAGGCTACACCTTC
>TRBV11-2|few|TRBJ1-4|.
CASSSPPEKLFF
TGTGCCAGCAGCTCCCCCCCGGAAAAACTGTTTTTT
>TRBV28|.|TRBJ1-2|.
CASSSQGLNGYTF
TGTGCCAGCAGTTCCCAGGGACTTAATGGCTACACCTTC
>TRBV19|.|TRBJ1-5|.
CASNGGFYSNQPQHF
TGTGCCAGTAACGGGGGATTTTATAGCAATCAGCCCCAGCATTTT
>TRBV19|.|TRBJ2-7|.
CASSPGQLYEQYF
TGTGCCAGTAGTCCTGGACAGCTCTACGAGCAGTACTTC
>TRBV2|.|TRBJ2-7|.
CASSAGYEQYF
TGTGCCAGCAGTGCGGGTTACGAGCAGTACTTC
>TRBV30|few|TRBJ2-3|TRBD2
CAWRAAWLREGTDTQYF
TGTGCCTGGAGGGCAGCTTGGCTGCGGGAGGGCACAGATACGCAGTATTTT
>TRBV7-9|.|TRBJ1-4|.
CASSPAGRGGEKLFF
TGTGCCAGCAGCCCCGCGGGAAGGGGTGGTGAAAAACTGTTTTTT
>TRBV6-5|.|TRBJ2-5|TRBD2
CASSYSNAGRETQYF
TGTGCCAGCAGTTACTCTAACGCCGGGAGGGAGACCCAGTACTTC
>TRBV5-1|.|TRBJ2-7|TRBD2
CASSGGTGLAGGAYEQYF
TGCGCCAGCAGCGGGGGTACGGGACTAGCGGGAGGGGCCTACGAGCAGTACTTC
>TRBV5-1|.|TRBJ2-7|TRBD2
CASSWTSGSKYEQYF
TGCGCCAGCAGCTGGACTAGCGGGAGTAAATACGAGCAGTACTTC
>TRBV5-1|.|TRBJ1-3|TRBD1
CASRESGRGHRGNTIYF
TGCGCCAGCAGGGAGAGTGGCAGGGGGCATCGAGGAAACACCATATATTTT
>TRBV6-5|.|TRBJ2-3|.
CASSLQGPDTQYF
TGTGCCAGCAGTCTGCAGGGGCCAGATACGCAGTATTTT
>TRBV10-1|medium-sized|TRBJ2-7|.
CASSESGGEQYF
TGCGCCAGCAGTGAGTCGGGGGGCGAGCAGTACTTC
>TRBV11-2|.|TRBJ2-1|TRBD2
CASSLGLDNEQFF
TGTGCCAGCAGCCTGGGACTAGACAATGAGCAGTTCTTC
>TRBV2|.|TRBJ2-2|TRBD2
CASSVTSGSPNIGELFF
TGTGCCAGCAGTGTTACTAGCGGGAGTCCCAACATCGGGGAGCTGTTTTTT
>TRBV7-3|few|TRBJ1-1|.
CASSPSGDTEAFF
TGTGCCAGCAGCCCCTCGGGGGACACTGAAGCTTTCTTT
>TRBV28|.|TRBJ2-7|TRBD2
CASTPGGGFYEQYF
TGTGCCAGCACCCCTGGCGGGGGTTTCTACGAGCAGTACTTC
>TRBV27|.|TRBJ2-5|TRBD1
CASSLITPGQGGETQYF
TGTGCCAGCAGTCTTATTACCCCGGGACAGGGGGGGGAGACCCAGTACTTC
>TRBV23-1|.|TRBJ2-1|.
CASSQRESFNEQFF
TGCGCCAGCAGTCAACGGGAGTCGTTCAATGAGCAGTTCTTC
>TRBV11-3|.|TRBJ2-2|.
CASSLTRDTGELFF
TGTGCCAGCAGCTTGACACGAGACACCGGGGAGCTGTTTTTT
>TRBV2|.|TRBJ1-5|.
CASRDTGTHQPQHF
TGTGCCAGCCGGGACACAGGGACGCATCAGCCCCAGCATTTT
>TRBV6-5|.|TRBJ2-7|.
CASSYPDRPYEQYF
TGTGCCAGCAGTTACCCAGACAGGCCCTACGAGCAGTACTTC
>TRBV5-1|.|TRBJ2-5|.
CASSLKPGDLQETQYF
TGCGCCAGCAGCTTGAAGCCAGGGGACCTCCAAGAGACCCAGTACTTC
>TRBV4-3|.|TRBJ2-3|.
CASSQGGQFPFTDTQYF
TGCGCCAGCAGCCAAGGGGGACAATTCCCATTCACAGATACGCAGTATTTT
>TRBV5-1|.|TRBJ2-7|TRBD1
CASSLLDREYEQYF
TGCGCCAGCAGCCTGTTGGACAGGGAATACGAGCAGTACTTC
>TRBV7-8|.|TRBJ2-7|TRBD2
CASSLPSGTSGRTSSYEQYF
TGTGCCAGCAGCTTACCCTCCGGGACTAGCGGGAGAACAAGCTCCTACGAGCAGTACTTC
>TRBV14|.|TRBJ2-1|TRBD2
CASSQGRAPSGSFYEQFF
TGTGCCAGCAGCCAAGGGAGAGCGCCTAGCGGGAGTTTCTATGAGCAGTTCTTC
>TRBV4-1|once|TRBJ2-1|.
CASSPFTGGSSYNEQFF
TGCGCCAGCAGCCCGTTCACGGGGGGCAGTTCCTACAATGAGCAGTTCTTC
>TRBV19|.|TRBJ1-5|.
CASSIVAGFESNQPQHF
TGTGCCAGTAGTATAGTTGCAGGTTTTGAATCCAATCAGCCCCAGCATTTT
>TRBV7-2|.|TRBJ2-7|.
CASSLREGEQYF
TGTGCCAGCAGCTTACGGGAAGGCGAGCAGTACTTC